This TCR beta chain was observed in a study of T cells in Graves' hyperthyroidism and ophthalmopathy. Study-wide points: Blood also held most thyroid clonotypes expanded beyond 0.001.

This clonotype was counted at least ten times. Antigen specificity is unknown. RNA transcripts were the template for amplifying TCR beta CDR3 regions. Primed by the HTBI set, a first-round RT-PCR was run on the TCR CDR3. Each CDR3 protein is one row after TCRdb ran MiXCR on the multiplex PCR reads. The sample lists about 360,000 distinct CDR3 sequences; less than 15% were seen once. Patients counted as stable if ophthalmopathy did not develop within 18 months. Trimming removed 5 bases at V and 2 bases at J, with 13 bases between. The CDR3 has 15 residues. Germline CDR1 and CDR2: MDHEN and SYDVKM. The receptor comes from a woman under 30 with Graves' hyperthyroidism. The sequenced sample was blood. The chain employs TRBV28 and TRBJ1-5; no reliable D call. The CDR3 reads CASSPPGLGNQPQHF. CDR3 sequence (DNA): TGTGCCAGCAGTCCTCCCGGGCTGGGCAATCAGCCCCAGCATTTT.